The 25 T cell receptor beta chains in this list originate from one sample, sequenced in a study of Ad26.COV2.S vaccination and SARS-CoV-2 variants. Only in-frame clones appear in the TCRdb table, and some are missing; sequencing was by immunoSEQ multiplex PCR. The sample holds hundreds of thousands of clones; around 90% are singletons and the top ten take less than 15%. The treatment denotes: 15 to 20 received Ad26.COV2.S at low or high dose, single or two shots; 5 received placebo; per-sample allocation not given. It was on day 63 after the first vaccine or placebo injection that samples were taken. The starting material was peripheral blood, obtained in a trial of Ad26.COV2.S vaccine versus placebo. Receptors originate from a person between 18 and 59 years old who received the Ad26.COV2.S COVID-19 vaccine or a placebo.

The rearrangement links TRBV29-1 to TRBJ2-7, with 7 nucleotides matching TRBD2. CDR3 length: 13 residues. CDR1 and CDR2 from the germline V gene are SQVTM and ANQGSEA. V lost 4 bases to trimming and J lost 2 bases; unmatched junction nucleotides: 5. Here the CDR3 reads CSVAPSGPYEQYF. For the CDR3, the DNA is TGCAGCGTTGCCCCTAGCGGACCCTACGAGCAGTACTTC.

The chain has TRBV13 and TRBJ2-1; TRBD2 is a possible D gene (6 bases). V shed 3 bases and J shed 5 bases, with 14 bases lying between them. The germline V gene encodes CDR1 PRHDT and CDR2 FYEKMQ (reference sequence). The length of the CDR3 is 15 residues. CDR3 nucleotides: TGTGCCAGCAGCTTTCGGACGGGAGTCCACAATGAGCAGTTCTTC. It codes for CASSFRTGVHNEQFF.

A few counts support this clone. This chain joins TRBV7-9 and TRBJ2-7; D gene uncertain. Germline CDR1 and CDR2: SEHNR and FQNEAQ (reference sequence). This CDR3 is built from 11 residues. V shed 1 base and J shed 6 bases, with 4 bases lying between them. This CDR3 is CASSLGPEQYF. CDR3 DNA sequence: TGTGCCAGCAGCTTAGGCCCCGAGCAGTACTTC.

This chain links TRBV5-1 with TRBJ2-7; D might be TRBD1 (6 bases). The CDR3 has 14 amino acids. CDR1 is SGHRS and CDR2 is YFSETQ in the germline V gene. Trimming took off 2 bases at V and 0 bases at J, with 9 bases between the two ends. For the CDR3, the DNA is TGCGCCAGCAGCTTAAGGACAGACTCCTACGAGCAGTACTTC. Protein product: CASSLRTDSYEQYF.

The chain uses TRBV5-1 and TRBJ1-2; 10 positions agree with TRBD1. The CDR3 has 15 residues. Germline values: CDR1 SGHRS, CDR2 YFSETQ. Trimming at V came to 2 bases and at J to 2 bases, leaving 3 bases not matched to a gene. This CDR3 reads CASSFGGQGNYGYTF. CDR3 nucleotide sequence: TGCGCCAGCAGCTTCGGGGGACAGGGGAACTATGGCTACACCTTC.

CDR3 loop: CASRGHLNTEAFF. The CDR3 nucleotides are TGTGCCAGCAGGGGTCACCTCAACACTGAAGCTTTCTTT. J is TRBJ1-1 and V is TRBV6-5, with no clear D. This CDR3 has 13 residues. Germline V CDR1 and CDR2: MNHEY, SVGAGI. The V and J ends lost 6 bases and 2 bases respectively, with 10 bases between them.

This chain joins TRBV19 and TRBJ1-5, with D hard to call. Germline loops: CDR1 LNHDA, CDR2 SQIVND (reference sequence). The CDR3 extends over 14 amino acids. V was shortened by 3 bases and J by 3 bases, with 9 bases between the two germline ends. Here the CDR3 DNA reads TGTGCCAGTAGTATTCGCGGGTACAATCAGCCCCAGCATTTT. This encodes CASSIRGYNQPQHF.

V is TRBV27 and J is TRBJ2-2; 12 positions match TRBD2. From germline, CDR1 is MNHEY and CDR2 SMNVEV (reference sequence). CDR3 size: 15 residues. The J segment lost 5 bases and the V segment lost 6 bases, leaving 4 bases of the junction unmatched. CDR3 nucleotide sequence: TGTGCCAGCAGCCCCGGGACTAGCGGGACCGGGGAGCTGTTTTTT. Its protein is CASSPGTSGTGELFF.

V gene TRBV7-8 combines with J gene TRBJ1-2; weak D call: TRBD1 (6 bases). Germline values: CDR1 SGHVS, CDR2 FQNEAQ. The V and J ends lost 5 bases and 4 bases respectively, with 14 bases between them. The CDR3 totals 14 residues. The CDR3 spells CASSRRGGPYGYTF. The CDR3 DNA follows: TGTGCCAGCAGCCGACGGGGGGGCCCCTATGGCTACACCTTC.

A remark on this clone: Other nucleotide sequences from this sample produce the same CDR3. The CDR3 is CASSQDRSSYNEQFF. The DNA for the CDR3 is TGCGCCAGCAGCCAAGACCGGAGCTCCTACAATGAGCAGTTCTTC. The V call is TRBV4-3, the J call TRBJ2-1; D is uncertain. Germline lookup yields CDR1 LGHNA and CDR2 YSLEER. The length of the CDR3 is 15 residues. The ends were cut back, 0 bases at V and 0 bases at J, with 6 bases in the middle.

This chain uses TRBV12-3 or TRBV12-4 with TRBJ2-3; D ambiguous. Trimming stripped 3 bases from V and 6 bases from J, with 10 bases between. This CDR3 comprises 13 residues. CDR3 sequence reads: CASSLGSSDTQYF. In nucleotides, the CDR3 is TGTGCCAGCAGTTTGGGCTCCTCGGATACGCAGTATTTT.

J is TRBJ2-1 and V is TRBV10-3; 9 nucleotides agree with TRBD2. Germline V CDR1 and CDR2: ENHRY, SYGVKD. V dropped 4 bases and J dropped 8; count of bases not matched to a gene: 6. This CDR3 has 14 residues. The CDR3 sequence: CAISAGLAVDEQFF. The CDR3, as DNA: TGTGCCATCAGTGCGGGACTAGCCGTCGATGAGCAGTTCTTC.

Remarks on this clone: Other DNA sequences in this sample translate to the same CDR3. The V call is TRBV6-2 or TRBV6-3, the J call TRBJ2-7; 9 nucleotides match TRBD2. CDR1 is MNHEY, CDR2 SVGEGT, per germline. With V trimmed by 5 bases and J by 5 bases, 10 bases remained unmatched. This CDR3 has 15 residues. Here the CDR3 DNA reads TGTGCCAGCAGTACGCTAGCGGGGATCCCAGACGAGCAGTACTTC. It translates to CASSTLAGIPDEQYF.

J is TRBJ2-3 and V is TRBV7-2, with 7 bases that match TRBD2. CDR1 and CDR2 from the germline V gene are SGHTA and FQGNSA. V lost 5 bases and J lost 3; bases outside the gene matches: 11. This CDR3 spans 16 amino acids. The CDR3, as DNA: TGTGCCAGCAGCCAAGGGCTCGGGAGGACAACAGATACGCAGTATTTT. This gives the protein CASSQGLGRTTDTQYF.

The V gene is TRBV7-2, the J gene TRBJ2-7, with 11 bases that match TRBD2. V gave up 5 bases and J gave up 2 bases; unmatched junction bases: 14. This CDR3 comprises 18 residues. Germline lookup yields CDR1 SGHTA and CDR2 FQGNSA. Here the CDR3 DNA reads TGTGCCAGCAGCACAGCCCCCCATGGTAGCGGGAGGGCCTACGAGCAGTACTTC. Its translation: CASSTAPHGSGRAYEQYF. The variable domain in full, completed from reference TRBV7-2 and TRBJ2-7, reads GAGVSQSPSNKVTEKGKDVELRCDPISGHTALYWYRQSLGQGLEFLIYFQGNSAPDKSGLPSDRFSAERTGGSVSTLTIQRTQQEDSAVYLCASSTAPHGSGRAYEQYFGPGTRLTVT.

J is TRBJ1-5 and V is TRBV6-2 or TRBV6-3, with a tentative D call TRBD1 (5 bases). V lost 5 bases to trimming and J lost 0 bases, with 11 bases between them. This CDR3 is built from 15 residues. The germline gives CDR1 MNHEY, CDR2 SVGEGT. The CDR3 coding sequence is TGTGCCAGCAGTACAGACAGATTTAGCAATCAGCCCCAGCATTTT. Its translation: CASSTDRFSNQPQHF.

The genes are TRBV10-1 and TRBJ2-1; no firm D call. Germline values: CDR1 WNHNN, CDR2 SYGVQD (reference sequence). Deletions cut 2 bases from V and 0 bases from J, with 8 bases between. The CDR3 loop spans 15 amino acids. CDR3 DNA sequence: TGCGCCAGCAGTGAGCTCCAAACCTCCTACAATGAGCAGTTCTTC. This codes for CASSELQTSYNEQFF.

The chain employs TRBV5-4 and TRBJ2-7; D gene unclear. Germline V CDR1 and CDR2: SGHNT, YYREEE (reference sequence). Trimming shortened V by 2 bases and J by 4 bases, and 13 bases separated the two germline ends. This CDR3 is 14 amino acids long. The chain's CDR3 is CASSFYLGNYEQYF. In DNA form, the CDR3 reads TGTGCCAGCAGCTTTTATTTGGGGAATTACGAGCAGTACTTC.

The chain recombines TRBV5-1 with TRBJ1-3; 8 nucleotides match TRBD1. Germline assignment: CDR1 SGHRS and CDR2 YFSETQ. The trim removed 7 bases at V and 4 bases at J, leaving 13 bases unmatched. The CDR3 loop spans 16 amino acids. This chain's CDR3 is CASQTPTGTGGNTIYF. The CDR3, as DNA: TGCGCCAGCCAAACCCCCACCGGGACAGGCGGAAACACCATATATTTT.

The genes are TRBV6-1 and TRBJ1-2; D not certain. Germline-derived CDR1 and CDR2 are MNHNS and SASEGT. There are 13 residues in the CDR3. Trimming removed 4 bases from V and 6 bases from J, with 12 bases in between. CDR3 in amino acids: CASSVAGRDGYTF. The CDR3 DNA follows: TGTGCCAGCAGTGTAGCAGGACGGGATGGCTACACCTTC.

The CDR3 DNA follows: TGCGCCAGCAGCCCCAACAGGGCGATTGGTGAAAAACTGTTTTTT. Its protein is CASSPNRAIGEKLFF. The rearrangement joins TRBV4-3 to TRBJ1-4; D may be TRBD1 (6 bases). Trimming left V 4 bases short and J 7 bases short, with 16 bases between. CDR1 and CDR2 (germline): LGHNA, YSLEER. The CDR3 loop spans 15 amino acids.

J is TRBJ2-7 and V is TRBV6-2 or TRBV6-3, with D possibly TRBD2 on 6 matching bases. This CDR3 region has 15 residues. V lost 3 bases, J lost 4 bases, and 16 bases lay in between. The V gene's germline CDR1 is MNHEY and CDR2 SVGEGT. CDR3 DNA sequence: TGTGCCAGCAGTTATGAGACGGGAGCTAGGTACGAGCAGTACTTC. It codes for CASSYETGARYEQYF.

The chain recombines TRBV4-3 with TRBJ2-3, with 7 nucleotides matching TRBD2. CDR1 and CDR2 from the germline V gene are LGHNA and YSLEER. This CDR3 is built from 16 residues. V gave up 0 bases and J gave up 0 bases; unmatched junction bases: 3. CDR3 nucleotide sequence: TGCGCCAGCAGCCAAGAGTGGGAGGGTAGCACAGATACGCAGTATTTT. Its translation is CASSQEWEGSTDTQYF.

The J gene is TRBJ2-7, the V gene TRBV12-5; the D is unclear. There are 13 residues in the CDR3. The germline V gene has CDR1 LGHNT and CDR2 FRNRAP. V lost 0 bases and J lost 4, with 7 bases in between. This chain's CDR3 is CASGLVPGYEQYF. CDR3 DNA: TGTGCTAGTGGTTTGGTACCCGGTTACGAGCAGTACTTC.

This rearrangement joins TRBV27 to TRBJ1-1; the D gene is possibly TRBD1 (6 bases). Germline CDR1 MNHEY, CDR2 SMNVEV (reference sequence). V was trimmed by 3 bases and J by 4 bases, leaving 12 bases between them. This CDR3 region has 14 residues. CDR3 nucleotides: TGTGCCAGCAGTTTGGGGGGCGGTAGCACTGAAGCTTTCTTT. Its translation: CASSLGGGSTEAFF.